This T cell receptor beta chain was recorded in a study of shared clonotypes between healthy human individuals. Study background: The donors, two women and a few men, were aged 18 to 49.

Donors were Caucasian adults residing in Nashville, Tennessee, USA. The assay was run at deep level. Genomic DNA per cell subset filled all wells of several immunoSEQ plates. The repertoire was sequenced with immunoSEQ multiplex PCR; TCRdb's copy has only in-frame clones and lacks some. The sample carries roughly 500,000 clones, approximately 79% recorded once. The J segment lost 5 bases and the V segment lost 7 bases, leaving 13 bases of the junction unmatched. The CDR3 loop spans 15 amino acids. CDR1 is MNHEY, CDR2 SMNVEV, per germline (reference sequence). The source material was PBMCs. The source of this sequence is a middle-aged woman in good health. Some clones in this sample may be carry-over from other donors' samples. The rearrangement joins TRBV27 to TRBJ1-1, with 7 bases matching TRBD1. The CDR3 spells CASTLTGAERTEAFF. CDR3 nucleotide sequence: TGTGCCAGCACCCTAACAGGGGCTGAGAGGACTGAAGCTTTCTTT.